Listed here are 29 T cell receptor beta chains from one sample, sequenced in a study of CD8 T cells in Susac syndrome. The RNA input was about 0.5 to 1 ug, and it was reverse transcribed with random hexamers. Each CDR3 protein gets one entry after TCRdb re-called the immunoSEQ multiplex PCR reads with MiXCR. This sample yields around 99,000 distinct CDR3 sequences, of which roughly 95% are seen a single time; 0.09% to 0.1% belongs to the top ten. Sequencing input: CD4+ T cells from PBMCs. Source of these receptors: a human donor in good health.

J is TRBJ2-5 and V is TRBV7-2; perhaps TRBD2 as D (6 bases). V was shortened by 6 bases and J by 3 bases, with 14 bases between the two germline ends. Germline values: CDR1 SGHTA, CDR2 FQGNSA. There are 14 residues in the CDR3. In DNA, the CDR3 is TGTGCCAGCAGAAAAAATCGACTAGAAGAGACCCAGTACTTC. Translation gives CASRKNRLEETQYF.

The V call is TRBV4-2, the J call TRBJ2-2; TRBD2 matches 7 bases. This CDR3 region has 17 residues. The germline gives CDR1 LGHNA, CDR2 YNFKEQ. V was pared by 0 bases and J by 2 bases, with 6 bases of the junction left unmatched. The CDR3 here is CASSQDIPGGNTGELFF. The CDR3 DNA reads TGTGCCAGCAGCCAAGATATTCCGGGGGGTAACACCGGGGAGCTGTTTTTT.

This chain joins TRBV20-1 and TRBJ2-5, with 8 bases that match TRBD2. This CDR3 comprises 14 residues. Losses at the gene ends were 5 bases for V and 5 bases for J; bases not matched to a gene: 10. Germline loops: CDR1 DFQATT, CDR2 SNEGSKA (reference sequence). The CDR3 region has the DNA TGCAGTGCTCCAGGAGCGGGAGATTACGAGACCCAGTACTTC. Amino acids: CSAPGAGDYETQYF.

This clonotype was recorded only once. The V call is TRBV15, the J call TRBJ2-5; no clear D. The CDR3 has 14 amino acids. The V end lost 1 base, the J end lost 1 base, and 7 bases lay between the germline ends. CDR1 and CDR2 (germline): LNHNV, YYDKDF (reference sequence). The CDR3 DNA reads TGTGCCACCAGCAGAGGCCCAAGCCAAGAGACCCAGTACTTC. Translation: CATSRGPSQETQYF.

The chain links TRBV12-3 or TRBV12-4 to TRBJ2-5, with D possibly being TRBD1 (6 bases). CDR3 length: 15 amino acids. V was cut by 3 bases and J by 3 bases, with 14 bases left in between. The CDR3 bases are TGTGCCAGCAGTTTGTCCAACCAGGGGAAAGAGACCCAGTACTTC. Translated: CASSLSNQGKETQYF.

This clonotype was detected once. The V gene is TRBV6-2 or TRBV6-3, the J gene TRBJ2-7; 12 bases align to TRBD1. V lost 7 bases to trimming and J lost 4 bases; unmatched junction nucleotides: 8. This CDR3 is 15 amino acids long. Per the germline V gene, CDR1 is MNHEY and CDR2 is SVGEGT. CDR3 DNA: TGTGCCAGCACCGGAGGGACAGGGGGCTTGTACGAGCAGTACTTC. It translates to CASTGGTGGLYEQYF.

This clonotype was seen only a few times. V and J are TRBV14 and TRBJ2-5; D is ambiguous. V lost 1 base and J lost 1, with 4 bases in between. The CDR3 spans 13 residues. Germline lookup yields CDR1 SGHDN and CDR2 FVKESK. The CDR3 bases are TGTGCCAGCAGCCAAGGACCCCAAGAGACCCAGTACTTC. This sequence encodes CASSQGPQETQYF.

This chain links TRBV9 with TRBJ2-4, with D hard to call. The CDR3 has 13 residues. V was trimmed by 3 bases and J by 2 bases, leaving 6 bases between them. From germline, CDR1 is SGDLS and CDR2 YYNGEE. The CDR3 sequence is CASSESPKNIQYF. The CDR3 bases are TGTGCCAGCAGCGAGAGCCCCAAAAACATTCAGTACTTC.

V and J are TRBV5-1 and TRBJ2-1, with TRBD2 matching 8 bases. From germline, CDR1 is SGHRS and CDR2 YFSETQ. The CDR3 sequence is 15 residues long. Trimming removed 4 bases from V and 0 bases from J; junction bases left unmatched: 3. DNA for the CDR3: TGCGCCAGCAGCGCAAGCGGGAGCTCCTACAATGAGCAGTTCTTC. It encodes CASSASGSSYNEQFF. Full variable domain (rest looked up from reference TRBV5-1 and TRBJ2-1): KAGVTQTPRYLIKTRGQQVTLSCSPISGHRSVSWYQQTPGQGLQFLFEYFSETQRNKGNFPGRFSGRQFSNSRSEMNVSTLELGDSALYLCASSASGSSYNEQFFGPGTRLTVL.

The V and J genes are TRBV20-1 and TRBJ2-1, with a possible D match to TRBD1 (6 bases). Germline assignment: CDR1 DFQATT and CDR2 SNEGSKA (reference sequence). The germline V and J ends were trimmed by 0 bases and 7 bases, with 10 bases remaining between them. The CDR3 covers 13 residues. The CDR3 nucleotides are TGCAGTGCTAGAGAGGGTAGGGGGAATGAGCAGTTCTTC. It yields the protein CSAREGRGNEQFF.

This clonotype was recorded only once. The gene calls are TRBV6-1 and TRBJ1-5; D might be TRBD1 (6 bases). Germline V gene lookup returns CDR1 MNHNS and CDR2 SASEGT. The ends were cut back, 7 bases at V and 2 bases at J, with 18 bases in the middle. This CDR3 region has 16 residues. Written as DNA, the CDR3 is TGTGCCAGCACTACCGGGACATATGAGGGCAATCAGCCCCAGCATTTT. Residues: CASTTGTYEGNQPQHF.

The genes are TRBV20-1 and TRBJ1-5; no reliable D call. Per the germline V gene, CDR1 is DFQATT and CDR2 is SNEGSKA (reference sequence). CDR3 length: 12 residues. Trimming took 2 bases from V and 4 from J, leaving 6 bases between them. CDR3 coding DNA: TGCAGTGCTAGATCCGGGAATCAGCCCCAGCATTTT. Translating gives CSARSGNQPQHF.

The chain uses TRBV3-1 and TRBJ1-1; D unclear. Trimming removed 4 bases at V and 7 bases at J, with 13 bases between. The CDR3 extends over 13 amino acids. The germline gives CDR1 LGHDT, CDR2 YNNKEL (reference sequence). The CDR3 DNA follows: TGTGCCAGCAGCCTTCAAGGAGGTGGTGAAGCTTTCTTT. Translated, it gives CASSLQGGGEAFF.

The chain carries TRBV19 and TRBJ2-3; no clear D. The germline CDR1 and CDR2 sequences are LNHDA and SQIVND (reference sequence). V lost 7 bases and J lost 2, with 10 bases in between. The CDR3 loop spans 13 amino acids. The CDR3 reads CASKAGDTDTQYF. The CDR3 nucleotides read TGTGCCAGTAAGGCAGGCGACACAGATACGCAGTATTTT.

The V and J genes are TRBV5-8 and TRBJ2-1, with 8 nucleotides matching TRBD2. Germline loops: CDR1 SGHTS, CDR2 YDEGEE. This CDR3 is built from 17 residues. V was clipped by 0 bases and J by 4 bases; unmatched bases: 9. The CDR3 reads CASSLALTSGGYNEQFF. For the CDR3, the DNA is TGTGCCAGCAGCTTGGCTCTTACTAGCGGAGGGTACAATGAGCAGTTCTTC. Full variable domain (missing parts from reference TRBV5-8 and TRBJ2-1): EAGVTQSPTHLIKTRGQQATLRCSPISGHTSVYWYQQALGLGLQFLLWYDEGEERNRGNFPPRFSGRQFPNYSSELNVNALELEDSALYLCASSLALTSGGYNEQFFGPGTRLTVL.

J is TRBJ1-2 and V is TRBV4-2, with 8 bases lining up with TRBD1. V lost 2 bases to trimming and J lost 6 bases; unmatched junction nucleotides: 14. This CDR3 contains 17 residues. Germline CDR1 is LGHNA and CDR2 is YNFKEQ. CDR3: CASSQHHLQGANDGYTF. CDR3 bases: TGTGCCAGCAGCCAACATCACCTGCAGGGGGCGAACGATGGCTACACCTTC.

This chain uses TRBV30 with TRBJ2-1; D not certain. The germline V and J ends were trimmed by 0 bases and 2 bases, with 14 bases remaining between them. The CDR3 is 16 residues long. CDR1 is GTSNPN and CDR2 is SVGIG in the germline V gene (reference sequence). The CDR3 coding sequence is TGTGCCTGGAGTGTAAGCTGGATCCCCCCCTACAATGAGCAGTTCTTC. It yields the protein CAWSVSWIPPYNEQFF.

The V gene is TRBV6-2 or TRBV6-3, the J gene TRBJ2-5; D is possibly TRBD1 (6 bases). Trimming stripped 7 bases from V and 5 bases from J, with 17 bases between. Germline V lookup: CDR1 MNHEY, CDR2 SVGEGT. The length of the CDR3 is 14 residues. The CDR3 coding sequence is TGTGCCAGCAAGGAAGCAGGGGTCGGGGAGACCCAGTACTTC. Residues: CASKEAGVGETQYF.

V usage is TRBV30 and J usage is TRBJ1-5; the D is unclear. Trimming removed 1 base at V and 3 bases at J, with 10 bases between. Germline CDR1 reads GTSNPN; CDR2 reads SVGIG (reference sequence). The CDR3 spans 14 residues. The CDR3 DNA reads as TGTGCCTGGAGTGGTGGCAGTATCAATCAGCCCCAGCATTTT. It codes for CAWSGGSINQPQHF.

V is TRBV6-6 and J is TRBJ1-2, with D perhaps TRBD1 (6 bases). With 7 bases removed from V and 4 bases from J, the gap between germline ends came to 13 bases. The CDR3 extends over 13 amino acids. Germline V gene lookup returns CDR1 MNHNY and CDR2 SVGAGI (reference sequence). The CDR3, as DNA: TGTGCCAGCAATTTATCGACAGGCTATGGCTACACCTTC. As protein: CASNLSTGYGYTF.

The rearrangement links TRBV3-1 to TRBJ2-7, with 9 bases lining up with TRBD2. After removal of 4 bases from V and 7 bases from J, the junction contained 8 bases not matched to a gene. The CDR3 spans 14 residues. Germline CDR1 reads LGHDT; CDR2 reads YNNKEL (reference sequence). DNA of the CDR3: TGTGCCAGCAGCCTCCTAGAGCGGGGGGCGGAGCAGTACTTC. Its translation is CASSLLERGAEQYF.

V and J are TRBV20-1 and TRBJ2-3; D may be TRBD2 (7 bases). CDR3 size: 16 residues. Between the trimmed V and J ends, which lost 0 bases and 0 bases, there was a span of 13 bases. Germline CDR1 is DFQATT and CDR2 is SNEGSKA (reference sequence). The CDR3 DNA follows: TGCAGTGCTAGAGATCGGGGGCGGGAGAGCACAGATACGCAGTATTTT. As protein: CSARDRGRESTDTQYF.

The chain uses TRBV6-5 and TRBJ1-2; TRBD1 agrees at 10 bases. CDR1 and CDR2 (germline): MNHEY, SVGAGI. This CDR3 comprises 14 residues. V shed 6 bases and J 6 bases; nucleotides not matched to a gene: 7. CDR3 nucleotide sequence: TGTGCCAGCAGATCGGACAGGGGGGCCCATGGCTACACCTTC. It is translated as CASRSDRGAHGYTF.

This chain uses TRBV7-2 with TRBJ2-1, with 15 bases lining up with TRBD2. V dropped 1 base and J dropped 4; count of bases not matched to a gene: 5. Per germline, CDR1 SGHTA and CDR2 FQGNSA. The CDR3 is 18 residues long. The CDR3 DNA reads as TGTGCCAGCAGCTTAGTCGGACTAGCGGGAGGGATATACAATGAGCAGTTCTTC. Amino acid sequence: CASSLVGLAGGIYNEQFF.

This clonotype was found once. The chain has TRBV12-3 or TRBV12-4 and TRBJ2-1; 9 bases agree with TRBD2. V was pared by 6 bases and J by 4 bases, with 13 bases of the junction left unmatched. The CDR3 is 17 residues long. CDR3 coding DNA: TGTGCCAGCAGCCCGAGGGAACGAGCGGGGGGTTACAATGAGCAGTTCTTC. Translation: CASSPRERAGGYNEQFF.

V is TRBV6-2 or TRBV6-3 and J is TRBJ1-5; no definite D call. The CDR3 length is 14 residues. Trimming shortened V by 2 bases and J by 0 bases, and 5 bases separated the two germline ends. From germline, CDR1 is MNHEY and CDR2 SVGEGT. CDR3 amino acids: CASSYKDSNQPQHF. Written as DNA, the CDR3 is TGTGCCAGCAGTTACAAGGATAGCAATCAGCCCCAGCATTTT.

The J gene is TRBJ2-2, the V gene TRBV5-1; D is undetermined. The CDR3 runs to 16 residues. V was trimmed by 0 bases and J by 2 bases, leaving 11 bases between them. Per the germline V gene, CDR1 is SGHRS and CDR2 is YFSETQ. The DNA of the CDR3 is TGCGCCAGCAGCTTGGACGCTGGGAAAAACACCGGGGAGCTGTTTTTT. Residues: CASSLDAGKNTGELFF.

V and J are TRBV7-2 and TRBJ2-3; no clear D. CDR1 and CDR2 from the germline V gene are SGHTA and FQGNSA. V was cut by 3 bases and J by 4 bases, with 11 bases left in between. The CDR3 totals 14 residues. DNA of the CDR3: TGTGCCAGCAGCTTTGGGCCTTCACCAGATACGCAGTATTTT. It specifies CASSFGPSPDTQYF.

The CDR3 sequence is CATSDFGSPGYTF. The CDR3 region has the DNA TGTGCCACCAGTGATTTTGGCAGCCCAGGCTACACCTTC. This chain uses TRBV24-1 with TRBJ1-2; D remains unclear. The V end was cut by 1 base, the J end by 8 bases, with 10 bases between. The CDR3 has 13 residues. Germline V gene lookup returns CDR1 KGHDR and CDR2 SFDVKD.